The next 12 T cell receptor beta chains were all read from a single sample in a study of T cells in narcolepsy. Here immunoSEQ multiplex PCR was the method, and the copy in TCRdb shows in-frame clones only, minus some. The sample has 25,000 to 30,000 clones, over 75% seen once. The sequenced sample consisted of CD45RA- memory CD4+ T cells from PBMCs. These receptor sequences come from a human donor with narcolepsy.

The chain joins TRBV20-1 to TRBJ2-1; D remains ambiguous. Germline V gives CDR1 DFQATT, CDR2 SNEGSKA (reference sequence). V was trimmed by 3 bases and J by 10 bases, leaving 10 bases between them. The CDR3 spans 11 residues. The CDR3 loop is CSASLLVEQFF. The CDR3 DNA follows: TGCAGTGCTAGTCTTCTCGTGGAGCAGTTCTTC.

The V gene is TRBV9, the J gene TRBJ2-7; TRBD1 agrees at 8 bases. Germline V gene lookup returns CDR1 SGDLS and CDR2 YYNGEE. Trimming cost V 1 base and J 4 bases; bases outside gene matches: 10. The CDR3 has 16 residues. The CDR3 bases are TGTGCCAGCAGCGTATCGGATGACAGGGGTTTTTACGAGCAGTACTTC. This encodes CASSVSDDRGFYEQYF.

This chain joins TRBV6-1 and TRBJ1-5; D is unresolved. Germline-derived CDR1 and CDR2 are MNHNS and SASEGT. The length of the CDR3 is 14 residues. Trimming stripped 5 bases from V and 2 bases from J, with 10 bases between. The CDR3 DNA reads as TGTGCCAGCAGTTATACGGCGGGCAATCAGCCCCAGCATTTT. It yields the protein CASSYTAGNQPQHF.

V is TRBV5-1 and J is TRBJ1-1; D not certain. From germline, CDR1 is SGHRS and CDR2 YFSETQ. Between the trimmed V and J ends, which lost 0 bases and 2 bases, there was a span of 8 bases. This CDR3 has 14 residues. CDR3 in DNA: TGCGCCAGCAGCTTGGATTCAGCCAACACTGAAGCTTTCTTT. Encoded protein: CASSLDSANTEAFF.

The CDR3 region is CASSMWPTTGELFF. Here the CDR3 DNA reads TGTGCCAGTAGTATGTGGCCAACCACCGGGGAGCTGTTTTTT. This chain uses TRBV19 with TRBJ2-2, with no clear D. CDR1 LNHDA and CDR2 SQIVND come from the germline V gene (reference sequence). This CDR3 contains 14 residues. V lost 3 bases to trimming and J lost 4 bases, with 9 bases between them.

The CDR3 nucleotides are TGTGCCTGGAGCACCTCCTACGAGCAGTACTTC. Translation gives CAWSTSYEQYF. This chain links TRBV30 with TRBJ2-7; D gene ambiguous. Deletions cut 3 bases from V and 0 bases from J, with 3 bases between. The V gene's germline CDR1 is GTSNPN and CDR2 SVGIG (reference sequence). The CDR3 length is 11 residues.

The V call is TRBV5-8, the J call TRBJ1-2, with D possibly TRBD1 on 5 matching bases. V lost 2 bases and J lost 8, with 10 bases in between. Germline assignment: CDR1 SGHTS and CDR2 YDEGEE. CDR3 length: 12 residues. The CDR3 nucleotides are TGTGCCAGCAGCTTAGGGGTAGTCGGCTACACCTTC. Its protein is CASSLGVVGYTF.

The DNA of the CDR3 is TGTGCCAGCAGCTTAGACAAGGGTCCCACCAATGAGCAGTTCTTC. This gives the protein CASSLDKGPTNEQFF. This rearrangement joins TRBV5-4 to TRBJ2-1; D is uncertain. V dropped 2 bases and J dropped 6 bases, with 15 bases sitting between them. The CDR3 loop spans 15 amino acids. From germline, CDR1 is SGHNT and CDR2 YYREEE (reference sequence). Variable domain in full (rest from reference TRBV5-4 and TRBJ2-1): ETGVTQSPTHLIKTRGQQVTLRCSSQSGHNTVSWYQQALGQGPQFIFQYYREEENGRGNFPPRFSGLQFPNYSSELNVNALELDDSALYLCASSLDKGPTNEQFFGPGTRLTVL.

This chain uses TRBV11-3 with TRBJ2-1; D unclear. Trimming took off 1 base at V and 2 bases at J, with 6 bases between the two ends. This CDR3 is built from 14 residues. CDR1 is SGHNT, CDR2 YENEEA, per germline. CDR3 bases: TGTGCCAGCAGCTTAGGCCCGACCTACAATGAGCAGTTCTTC. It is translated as CASSLGPTYNEQFF.

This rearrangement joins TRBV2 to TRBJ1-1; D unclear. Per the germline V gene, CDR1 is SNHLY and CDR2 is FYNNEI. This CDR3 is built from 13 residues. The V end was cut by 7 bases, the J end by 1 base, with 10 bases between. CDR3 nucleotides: TGTGCCAGCACCGATGGTCCGAACACTGAAGCTTTCTTT. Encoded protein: CASTDGPNTEAFF.

This chain's CDR3 is CASSAGVSYNEQFF. CDR3 nucleotides: TGTGCCAGTAGCGCCGGGGTCTCCTACAATGAGCAGTTCTTC. The chain recombines TRBV19 with TRBJ2-1, with D possibly matching TRBD2 (5 bases). V was clipped by 6 bases and J by 0 bases, with 9 bases between them. The CDR3 contains 14 residues. Germline CDR1 and CDR2: LNHDA and SQIVND (reference sequence).

The CDR3 protein is CASSWVGGYEQYF. In DNA form, the CDR3 reads TGTGCCAGCAGTTGGGTAGGGGGCTACGAGCAGTACTTC. The rearrangement uses TRBV6-5 and TRBJ2-7; maybe TRBD1 (6 bases). Germline values: CDR1 MNHEY, CDR2 SVGAGI. This CDR3 has 13 residues. The ends were cut back, 4 bases at V and 3 bases at J, with 10 bases in the middle.